The clone carrying this T cell receptor beta chain was detected once. This sample is part of a study of blood T cell repertoires in COVID-19. Study at large: Researchers got acute and convalescent COVID-19 samples from the United States, Italy and Spain.

This CDR3 region has 17 residues. Seattle cases were enrolled at active infection and followed longitudinally. The authors' processing: Using reference gene primer amplification, nucleated cell counts were estimated. The method was immunoSEQ multiplex PCR; TCRdb's version includes in-frame clones alone and lacks a portion of them. The V and J calls and clone size come from that table; D and trimming were worked out from the DNA. The profile shows a few hundred thousand clones, roughly nine tenths of them singletons. Sequencing used peripheral blood. The chain combines TRBV21-1 with TRBJ2-7; the DNA was not used to check the table's D call, TRBD2. TRBV21-1 is recorded as a pseudogene. This clonotype was obtained from a woman between 25 and 40 years old with COVID-19, enrolled during active disease. CDR3 nucleotide sequence: TGTGCCAGCAGCAAAGCGACTGCGGCAGACTTCTACATCGAGCAGTACTTC. Encoded protein: CASSKATAADFYIEQYF.